This T cell receptor beta chain was obtained from a study of blood T cell repertoires in COVID-19. CDR1 is ENHRY, CDR2 SYGVKD, per germline. V was trimmed by 2 bases and J by 5 bases, leaving 16 bases between them. The CDR3 runs 16 residues. The data were produced by immunoSEQ multiplex PCR, yet TCRdb's version contains in-frame clones alone and is incomplete. The sample consists of around 140,000 clones, approximately 88% of them appearing once. Material: peripheral blood. The V gene is TRBV10-3, the J gene TRBJ2-1; a possible D gene is TRBD2 (5 bases). This TCR came from a woman aged 80 or over with acute or convalescent COVID-19. The CDR3: CAISEVETWENNEQFF. CDR3 nucleotide sequence: TGTGCCATCAGTGAGGTGGAGACATGGGAGAACAATGAGCAGTTCTTC.